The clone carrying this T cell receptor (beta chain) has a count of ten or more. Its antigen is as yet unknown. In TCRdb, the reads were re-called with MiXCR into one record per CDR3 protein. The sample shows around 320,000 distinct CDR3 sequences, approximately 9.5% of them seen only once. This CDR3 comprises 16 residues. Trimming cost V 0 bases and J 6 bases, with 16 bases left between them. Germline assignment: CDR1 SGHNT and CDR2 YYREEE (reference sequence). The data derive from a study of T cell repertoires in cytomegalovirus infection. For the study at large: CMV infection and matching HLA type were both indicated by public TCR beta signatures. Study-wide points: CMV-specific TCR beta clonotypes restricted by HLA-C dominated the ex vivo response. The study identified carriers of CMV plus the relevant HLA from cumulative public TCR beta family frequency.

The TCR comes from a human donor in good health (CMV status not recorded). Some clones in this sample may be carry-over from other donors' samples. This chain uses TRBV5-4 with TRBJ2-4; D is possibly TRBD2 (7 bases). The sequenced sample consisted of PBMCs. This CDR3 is CASSLVGGRERNIQYF. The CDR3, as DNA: TGTGCCAGCAGCTTGGTAGGGGGGCGGGAGAGAAACATTCAGTACTTC.